One and the same sample provided the 26 T cell receptor beta chains below, sequenced in a study of early T cells in non-severe SARS-CoV-2 infection. In TCRdb, the 5' RACE reads were re-called with MiXCR into one record per CDR3 protein. The sample has about 34,000 distinct CDR3 sequences, 5% to 6.5% seen once; the top ten hold less than 10%. Sequences were obtained from whole blood. These receptors all come from an adult who was a healthcare worker with PCR-confirmed SARS-CoV-2 infection or an uninfected control (not recorded which).

This clonotype was counted many times. The chain couples TRBV5-5 to TRBJ2-5; TRBD2 might be the D (5 bases). The CDR3 totals 13 residues. Trimming stripped 2 bases from V and 0 bases from J, with 5 bases between. CDR1 SGHKS and CDR2 YYEKEE come from the germline V gene (reference sequence). CDR3 in amino acids: CASSLADQETQYF. The CDR3 DNA reads as TGTGCCAGCAGCTTAGCGGACCAAGAGACCCAGTACTTC.

There are many counts of this clonotype. This chain joins TRBV5-1 and TRBJ2-3; perhaps TRBD2 as D (5 bases). Trimming cost V 5 bases and J 0 bases, with 13 bases left between them. This CDR3 is built from 15 residues. Germline V CDR1 and CDR2: SGHRS, YFSETQ. The CDR3 nucleotides are TGCGCCAGCAGTAAGAGGGAATTGAGCACAGATACGCAGTATTTT. It yields the protein CASSKRELSTDTQYF.

Many counts were recorded for this clonotype. The CDR3 loop reads CASSWLESGQETQYF. As DNA, the CDR3 is TGTGCCAGCAGTTGGCTAGAAAGCGGGCAAGAGACCCAGTACTTC. The chain carries TRBV12-3 or TRBV12-4 and TRBJ2-5, with D perhaps TRBD2 (6 bases). The CDR3 is 15 amino acids. V was pared by 4 bases and J by 2 bases, with 14 bases between.

The table lists this clonotype with many counts. The V gene is TRBV10-3, the J gene TRBJ2-5; D might be TRBD1 (6 bases). CDR1 and CDR2 from the germline V gene are ENHRY and SYGVKD. The CDR3 has 13 amino acids. V lost 5 bases to trimming and J lost 0 bases, with 7 bases between them. The CDR3 here is CAISRTDQETQYF. In DNA, the CDR3 is TGTGCCATCAGTCGGACAGACCAAGAGACCCAGTACTTC.

Ten or more counts support this clonotype. The gene calls are TRBV6-6 and TRBJ2-7; either TRBD1 or TRBD2 may supply D (5 bases each). CDR3 size: 13 residues. Germline CDR1 and CDR2: MNHNY and SVGAGI (reference sequence). With 6 bases removed from V and 1 base from J, the gap between germline ends came to 10 bases. The chain's CDR3 is CASRGTVSYEQYF. The CDR3 DNA follows: TGTGCCAGCAGAGGGACGGTTTCCTACGAGCAGTACTTC.

This clonotype came up many times. This chain uses TRBV27 with TRBJ2-3; D may be TRBD2 (6 bases). V lost 2 bases and J 7 bases, leaving 16 bases between the germline ends. The CDR3 loop spans 15 amino acids. Germline assignment: CDR1 MNHEY and CDR2 SMNVEV (reference sequence). The CDR3 reads CASSLEASVFYTQYF. CDR3 bases: TGTGCCAGCAGTTTAGAAGCTAGCGTCTTCTATACGCAGTATTTT.

At least ten counts were recorded for this clonotype. The V gene is TRBV24-1, the J gene TRBJ1-1; D uncertain. CDR1 KGHDR and CDR2 SFDVKD come from the germline V gene. The CDR3 spans 13 residues. Deletions cut 0 bases from V and 5 bases from J, with 6 bases between. The CDR3 protein is CATSDLEGTEAFF. DNA for the CDR3: TGTGCCACCAGTGATTTGGAAGGGACTGAAGCTTTCTTT.

This clonotype was counted ten times or more. V is TRBV19 and J is TRBJ1-2, with TRBD1 matching 7 bases. The CDR3 totals 13 residues. Germline CDR1 reads LNHDA; CDR2 reads SQIVND (reference sequence). The V gene end was trimmed by 4 bases and the J gene end by 6 bases; junction bases not matched to a gene: 5. The CDR3 DNA reads as TGTGCCAGTAGTAAGACAGGGAGGGATGGCTACACCTTC. It codes for CASSKTGRDGYTF.

This clonotype was detected only a few times. V usage is TRBV20-1 and J usage is TRBJ1-3; possible D gene TRBD1, 6 bases. V dropped 2 bases and J dropped 0 bases, with 11 bases sitting between them. Germline V gene data show CDR1 as DFQATT and CDR2 as SNEGSKA (reference sequence). CDR3 length: 15 residues. As DNA, the CDR3 is TGCAGTGCTAGATTCGGACAGCACTCTGGAAACACCATATATTTT. Translating it yields CSARFGQHSGNTIYF.

This clonotype was counted many times. V gene TRBV12-3 or TRBV12-4 combines with J gene TRBJ2-7; the match to TRBD1 covers 9 bases. The V and J ends lost 6 bases and 5 bases, in that order; junction bases with no gene match: 8. The CDR3 totals 14 residues. This CDR3 is CASSLGDRVHEQYF. The CDR3 region has the DNA TGTGCCAGCAGCCTAGGGGACAGGGTCCACGAGCAGTACTTC.

There are many counts of this clonotype. The chain carries TRBV24-1 and TRBJ2-1; D gene ambiguous. In germline, CDR1 is KGHDR, CDR2 SFDVKD. V was trimmed by 2 bases and J by 7 bases, leaving 5 bases between them. The CDR3 spans 12 residues. The CDR3 loop reads CATSDYRNEQFF. CDR3 sequence (DNA): TGTGCCACCAGTGATTATCGAAATGAGCAGTTCTTC.

This clonotype was recorded at least ten times. The V gene is TRBV12-3 or TRBV12-4, the J gene TRBJ2-1; TRBD2 matches 10 bases. This CDR3 has 15 amino acids. V lost 2 bases, J lost 14 bases, and 12 bases stayed unmatched. CDR3 amino acids: CASSLRASGGAGEFF. CDR3 coding DNA: TGTGCCAGCAGTTTACGGGCTAGCGGGGGCGCCGGGGAGTTCTTC.

This clonotype appeared a few times. This chain connects TRBV24-1 to TRBJ2-1, with D possibly being TRBD1 (5 bases). Trimming pared 6 bases from V and 9 bases from J, leaving 14 bases between. This CDR3 contains 13 residues. CDR1 KGHDR and CDR2 SFDVKD come from the germline V gene. The CDR3 DNA is TGTGCCACCAGTAGGCAGGGTTCGGGTGAGCAGTTCTTC. Protein product: CATSRQGSGEQFF.

This clonotype was detected ten times or more. The V call is TRBV12-3 or TRBV12-4, the J call TRBJ1-4, with 7 bases matching TRBD1. The CDR3 runs to 15 residues. Unmatched junction bases numbered 8, after V lost 5 bases and J lost 5 bases. CDR3 nucleotides: TGTGCCAGCAGTCCCGGTAGCAGGGGGAATGAAAAACTGTTTTTT. Protein: CASSPGSRGNEKLFF.

This rearrangement joins TRBV5-5 to TRBJ2-7; D is undetermined. Between the trimmed V and J ends, which lost 1 base and 0 bases, there was a span of 8 bases. Per germline, CDR1 SGHKS and CDR2 YYEKEE (reference sequence). The length of the CDR3 is 14 residues. CDR3 nucleotide sequence: TGTGCCAGCAGCTTGATACGGAGCTCCTACGAGCAGTACTTC. It translates to CASSLIRSSYEQYF.

This clonotype was detected many times. The rearrangement links TRBV3-1 to TRBJ2-3, with 7 nucleotides matching TRBD1. Germline values: CDR1 LGHDT, CDR2 YNNKEL (reference sequence). V lost 0 bases and J lost 0; bases outside the gene matches: 12. The CDR3 covers 19 residues. Here the CDR3 reads CASSQDRRRRGPSTDTQYF. CDR3 nucleotides: TGTGCCAGCAGCCAAGATCGTCGGCGTAGGGGGCCTAGCACAGATACGCAGTATTTT.

There are many counts of this clonotype. The V gene is TRBV20-1, the J gene TRBJ2-1, with 15 nucleotides matching TRBD2. Germline V gives CDR1 DFQATT, CDR2 SNEGSKA (reference sequence). The J segment lost 6 bases and the V segment lost 6 bases, leaving 12 bases of the junction unmatched. This CDR3 region has 17 residues. For the CDR3, the DNA is TGCAGTGCACCGGGACTAGCGGGGGGACCAATACTCAATGAGCAGTTCTTC. It codes for CSAPGLAGGPILNEQFF.

This clonotype has ten or more counts. The chain carries TRBV7-9 and TRBJ1-1; 8 positions match TRBD1. The CDR3 is made up of 14 amino acids. The ends lost 4 bases at V and 5 bases at J; junction bases unmatched: 6. Germline values: CDR1 SEHNR, CDR2 FQNEAQ (reference sequence). The CDR3 loop is CASSYPGGRTEAFF. The CDR3, as DNA: TGTGCCAGCAGCTATCCAGGGGGCAGGACTGAAGCTTTCTTT. The full variable domain, rest sourced from reference TRBV7-9 and TRBJ1-1, is DTGVSQNPRHKITKRGQNVTFRCDPISEHNRLYWYRQTLGQGPEFLTYFQNEAQLEKSRLLSDRFSAERPKGSFSTLEIQRTEQGDSAMYLCASSYPGGRTEAFFGQGTRLTVV.

This chain connects TRBV5-5 to TRBJ2-5; TRBD1 matches at 10 bases. Trimming took 4 bases from V and 5 from J; bases not matched to a gene: 11. Germline-derived CDR1 and CDR2 are SGHKS and YYEKEE (reference sequence). The CDR3 runs 16 residues. CDR3 amino acids: CASSLTPTGGSETQYF. CDR3 in DNA: TGTGCCAGCAGCCTAACCCCGACAGGGGGCTCGGAGACCCAGTACTTC.

In its sample, this clonotype was seen many times. This chain connects TRBV7-9 to TRBJ1-2; TRBD1 is a possible D gene (6 bases). Trimming pared 3 bases from V and 8 bases from J, leaving 16 bases between. Per germline, CDR1 SEHNR and CDR2 FQNEAQ (reference sequence). The CDR3 loop spans 14 amino acids. CDR3 sequence reads: CASSFSQAGDGYTF. The CDR3 nucleotides are TGTGCCAGCAGCTTCTCTCAGGCAGGGGACGGCTACACCTTC.

This clonotype showed up many times. This chain links TRBV3-1 with TRBJ1-1, with D maybe TRBD1 (5 bases). Trimming shortened V by 6 bases and J by 1 base, and 18 bases separated the two germline ends. CDR1 is LGHDT and CDR2 is YNNKEL in the germline V gene (reference sequence). This CDR3 is built from 16 residues. CDR3 nucleotide sequence: TGTGCCAGCAGTCTGTACCAGACAGCTAAGAACACTGAAGCTTTCTTT. This codes for CASSLYQTAKNTEAFF.

This clonotype was observed many times. This rearrangement joins TRBV5-4 to TRBJ2-4; 8 bases match TRBD2. Germline CDR1 SGHNT, CDR2 YYREEE (reference sequence). This CDR3 spans 16 amino acids. The V and J ends lost 4 bases and 5 bases, in that order; junction bases with no gene match: 11. Here the CDR3 reads CASSARGAGVQNIQYF. The CDR3, as DNA: TGTGCCAGCAGCGCCCGGGGAGCGGGGGTCCAAAACATTCAGTACTTC.

Ten or more counts support this clonotype. The V gene is TRBV7-9, the J gene TRBJ2-3; TRBD1 matches at 7 bases. J lost 6 bases, V lost 5 bases, and 8 bases had no gene match. The CDR3 runs 14 residues. Germline lookup yields CDR1 SEHNR and CDR2 FQNEAQ (reference sequence). CDR3 in DNA: TGTGCCAGCAGCCCTACCGACAGGGCGGATACGCAGTATTTT. Translation: CASSPTDRADTQYF.

The rearrangement links TRBV2 to TRBJ1-2; no definite D call. This CDR3 is 14 amino acids long. V was clipped by 5 bases and J by 4 bases, with 14 bases between them. The germline V gene has CDR1 SNHLY and CDR2 FYNNEI. The CDR3 reads CASSRARRSYGYTF. As DNA, the CDR3 is TGTGCCAGCAGTCGGGCCAGAAGAAGCTATGGCTACACCTTC.

By proportion, this clonotype is medium-sized. The chain carries TRBV29-1 and TRBJ2-1; 9 bases map to TRBD1. V trimming: 8 bases; J trimming: 3 bases; junction bases outside the gene matches: 8. The CDR3 runs to 14 residues. Germline V gene data show CDR1 as SQVTM and CDR2 as ANQGSEA. CDR3 sequence: CSHPTGQGYNEQFF. CDR3 nucleotide sequence: TGCAGCCATCCGACGGGACAGGGCTACAATGAGCAGTTCTTC.

This clonotype was recorded many times. Its ends do not fully match the called genes, so a read error is possible. Written as DNA, the CDR3 is TGTGCCAGCAGCCAAGGACAGTACTCTGAAAACACCATATATTTT. This codes for CASSQGQYSENTIYF. V and J are TRBV5-6 and TRBJ1-3, with D possibly being TRBD1 (6 bases). The CDR3 is 15 residues long. Looked up from germline, CDR1 is SGHDT and CDR2 is YYEEEE.